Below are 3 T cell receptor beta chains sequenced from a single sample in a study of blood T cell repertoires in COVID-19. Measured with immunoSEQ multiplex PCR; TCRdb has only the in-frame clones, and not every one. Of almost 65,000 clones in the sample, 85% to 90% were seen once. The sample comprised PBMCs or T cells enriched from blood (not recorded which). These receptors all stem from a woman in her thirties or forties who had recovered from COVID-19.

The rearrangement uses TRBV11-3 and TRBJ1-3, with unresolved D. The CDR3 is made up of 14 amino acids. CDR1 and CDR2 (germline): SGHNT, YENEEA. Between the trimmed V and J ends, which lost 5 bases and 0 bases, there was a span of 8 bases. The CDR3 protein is CASSARSSGNTIYF. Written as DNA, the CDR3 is TGTGCCAGCAGCGCCCGGAGCTCTGGAAACACCATATATTTT. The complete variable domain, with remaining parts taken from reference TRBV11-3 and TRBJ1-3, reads EAGVVQSPRYKIIEKKQPVAFWCNPISGHNTLYWYLQNLGQGPELLIRYENEEAVDDSQLPKDRFSAERLKGVDSTLKIQPAELGDSAVYLCASSARSSGNTIYFGEGSWLTVV.

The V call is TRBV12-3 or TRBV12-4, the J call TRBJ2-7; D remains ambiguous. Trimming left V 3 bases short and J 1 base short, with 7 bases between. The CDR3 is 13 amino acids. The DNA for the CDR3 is TGTGCCAGCAGTTTTCCCGGGTCCTACGAGCAGTACTTC. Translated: CASSFPGSYEQYF.

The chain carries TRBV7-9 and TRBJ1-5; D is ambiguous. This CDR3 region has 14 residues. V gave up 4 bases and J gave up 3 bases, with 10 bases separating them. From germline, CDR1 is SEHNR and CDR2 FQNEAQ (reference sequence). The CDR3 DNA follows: TGTGCCAGCAGCTCCTCACATGACAATCAGCCCCAGCATTTT. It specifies CASSSSHDNQPQHF.